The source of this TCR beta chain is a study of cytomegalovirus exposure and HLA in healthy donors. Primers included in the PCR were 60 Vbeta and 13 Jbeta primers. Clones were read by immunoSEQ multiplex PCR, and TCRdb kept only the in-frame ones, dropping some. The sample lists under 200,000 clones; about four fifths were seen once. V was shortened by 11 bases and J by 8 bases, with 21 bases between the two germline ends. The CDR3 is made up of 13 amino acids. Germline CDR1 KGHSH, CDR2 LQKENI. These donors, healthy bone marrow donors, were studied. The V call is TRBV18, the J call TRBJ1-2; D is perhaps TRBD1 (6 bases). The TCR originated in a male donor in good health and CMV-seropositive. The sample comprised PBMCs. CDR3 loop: CASSLQGNEGYTF. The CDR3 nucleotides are TGTGCCTCCTCACTACAGGGAAATGAAGGCTACACCTTC.